This T cell receptor beta chain appears in the sequencing data of a study of graft-versus-host responses after intestinal transplantation. Trimming stripped 8 bases from V and 2 bases from J, with 16 bases between. Germline CDR1 reads SNHLY; CDR2 reads FYNNEI. The CDR3 consists of 14 residues. Study results and limitations: Detected in recipient marrow were GvH clones, some of which were first observed in ileum or blood.

Concerning this clone: Its antigen is undetermined.

Clones were sequenced by immunoSEQ multiplex PCR, and TCRdb holds only the in-frame ones, with some missing. The repertoire has around 90,000 clones, roughly 91% of them found once; the top ten carry approximately 1%. The sample was unstimulated CD8+ T cells sorted from spleen or lymph node cells, taken before transplant. The sequence came from a human donor who was the organ donor for an intestinal transplant. This chain links TRBV2 with TRBJ2-7, with D possibly TRBD2 on 5 matching bases. The CDR3 sequence is CASGWRAFTYEQYF. The CDR3 DNA follows: TGTGCCAGCGGGTGGCGGGCCTTTACCTACGAGCAGTACTTC.